These 2 T cell receptor beta chains came from one sample sequenced in a study of blood T cell repertoires in COVID-19 (dated by TCRdb to about 2020). The method was the immunoSEQ multiplex PCR assay. The table was pulled from immuneACCESS by TCRdb, which kept in-frame rearrangements only. Such tables lose some clones; where checked, under half of the loss comes from unresolved V genes, and the rest has no known cause. This sample comprises about 190,000 clones, 75% to 90% of them detected only once. The biggest ten clones account for around 1.1% of the sample. Material for sequencing was peripheral blood. Receptor source: a man aged 25-45 years with acute or convalescent COVID-19.

CDR3 in DNA: TGCAGCGGGGGGCTTGGTAGCTACAATGAGCAGTTCTTC. The encoded protein is CSGGLGSYNEQFF. The V gene is TRBV29-1, the J gene TRBJ2-1; the D gene is possibly TRBD1 (6 bases). This CDR3 comprises 13 residues. The germline CDR1 and CDR2 sequences are SQVTM and ANQGSEA. The V end lost 7 bases, the J end lost 3 bases, and 13 bases lay between the germline ends.

In regard to this clone: Other DNA sequences of this sample code for an identical CDR3. The V call is TRBV18, the J call TRBJ1-3, with D possibly matching TRBD1 (6 bases). CDR1 and CDR2 from the germline V gene are KGHSH and LQKENI. V gave up 6 bases and J gave up 4 bases, with 10 bases separating them. The CDR3 loop spans 13 amino acids. The CDR3 is CASSTGSGNTIYF. The CDR3 coding sequence is TGTGCCAGCTCCACAGGGTCCGGAAACACCATATATTTT.